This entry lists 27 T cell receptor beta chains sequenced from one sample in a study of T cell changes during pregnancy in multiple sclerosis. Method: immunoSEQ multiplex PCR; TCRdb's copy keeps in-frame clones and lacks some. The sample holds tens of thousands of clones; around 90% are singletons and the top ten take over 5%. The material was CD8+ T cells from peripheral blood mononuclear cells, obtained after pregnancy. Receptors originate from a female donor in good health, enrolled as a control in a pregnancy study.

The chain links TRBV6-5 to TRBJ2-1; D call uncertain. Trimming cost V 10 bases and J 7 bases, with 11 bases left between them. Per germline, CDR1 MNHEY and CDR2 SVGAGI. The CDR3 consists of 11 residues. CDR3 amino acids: CATHHANEQFF. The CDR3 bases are TGTGCCACCCACCACGCGAATGAGCAGTTCTTC.

This CDR3 is CASSKSGQGDYGYTF. As DNA, the CDR3 is TGTGCCAGCAGCAAGTCCGGACAGGGGGACTATGGCTACACCTTC. This chain connects TRBV21-1 to TRBJ1-2; the table calls TRBD1, which could not be checked here. TRBV21-1 corresponds to a pseudogene. CDR3 length: 15 amino acids.

CDR3 sequence: CASSYGTNNEQFF. The CDR3 DNA reads TGTGCCAGCAGTTACGGGACTAACAATGAGCAGTTCTTC. V usage is TRBV6-5 and J usage is TRBJ2-1; the match to TRBD2 covers 7 bases. V shed 2 bases and J 5 bases; nucleotides not matched to a gene: 0. CDR3 length: 13 amino acids. CDR1 is MNHEY and CDR2 is SVGAGI in the germline V gene.

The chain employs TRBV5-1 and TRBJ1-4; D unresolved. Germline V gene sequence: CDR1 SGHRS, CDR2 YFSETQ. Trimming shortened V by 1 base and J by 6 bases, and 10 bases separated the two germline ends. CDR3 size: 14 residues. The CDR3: CASSLFWGDEKLFF. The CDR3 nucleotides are TGCGCCAGCAGCTTGTTCTGGGGAGATGAAAAACTGTTTTTT.

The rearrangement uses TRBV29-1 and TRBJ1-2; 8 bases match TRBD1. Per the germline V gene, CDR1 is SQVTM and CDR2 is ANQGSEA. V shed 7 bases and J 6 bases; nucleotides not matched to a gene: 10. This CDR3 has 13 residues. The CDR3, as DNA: TGCAGCGGAAATACAGGGGGAGAGGATGGCTACACCTTC. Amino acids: CSGNTGGEDGYTF.

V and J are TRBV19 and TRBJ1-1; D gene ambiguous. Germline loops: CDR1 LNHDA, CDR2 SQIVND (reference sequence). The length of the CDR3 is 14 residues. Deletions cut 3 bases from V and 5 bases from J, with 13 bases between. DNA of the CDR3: TGTGCCAGTAGTATGGGAGGGCCCGATACTGAAGCTTTCTTT. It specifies CASSMGGPDTEAFF.

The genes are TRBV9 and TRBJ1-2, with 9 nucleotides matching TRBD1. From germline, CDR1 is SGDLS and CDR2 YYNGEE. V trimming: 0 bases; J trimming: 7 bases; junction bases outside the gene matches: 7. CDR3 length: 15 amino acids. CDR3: CASSVGRDRVGGYTF. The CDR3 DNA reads TGTGCCAGCAGCGTAGGGAGGGACAGGGTGGGTGGCTACACCTTC.

CDR3: CASSPGHEQYF. The CDR3 region has the DNA TGTGCCAGTAGTCCAGGGCACGAGCAGTACTTC. The chain recombines TRBV19 with TRBJ2-7; D may be TRBD1 (5 bases). Germline CDR1 LNHDA, CDR2 SQIVND (reference sequence). The CDR3 totals 11 residues. V lost 5 bases to trimming and J lost 5 bases, with 7 bases between them.

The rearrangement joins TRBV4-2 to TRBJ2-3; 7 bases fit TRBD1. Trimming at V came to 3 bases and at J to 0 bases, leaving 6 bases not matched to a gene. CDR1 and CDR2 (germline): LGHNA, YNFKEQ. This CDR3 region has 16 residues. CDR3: CASSHEPGQSTDTQYF. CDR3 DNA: TGTGCCAGCAGCCATGAACCGGGACAGAGCACAGATACGCAGTATTTT.

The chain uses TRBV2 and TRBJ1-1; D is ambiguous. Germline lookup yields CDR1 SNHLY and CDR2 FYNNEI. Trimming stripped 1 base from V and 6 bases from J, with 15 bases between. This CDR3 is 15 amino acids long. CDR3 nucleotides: TGTGCCAGCAGTGAAGGCCCTTTTGTCGGTTCTGAAGCTTTCTTT. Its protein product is CASSEGPFVGSEAFF.

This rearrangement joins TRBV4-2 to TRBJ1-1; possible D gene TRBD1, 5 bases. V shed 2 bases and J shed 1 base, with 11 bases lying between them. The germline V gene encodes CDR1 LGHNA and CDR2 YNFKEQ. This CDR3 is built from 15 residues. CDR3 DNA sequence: TGTGCCAGCAGCCAAAAAGGGGTGAGGAACACTGAAGCTTTCTTT. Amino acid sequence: CASSQKGVRNTEAFF.

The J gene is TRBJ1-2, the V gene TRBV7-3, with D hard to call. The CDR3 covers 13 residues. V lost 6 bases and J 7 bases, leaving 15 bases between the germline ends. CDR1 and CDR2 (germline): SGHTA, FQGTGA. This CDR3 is CASSPPGESGYTF. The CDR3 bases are TGTGCCAGCAGTCCCCCCGGTGAATCTGGCTACACCTTC.

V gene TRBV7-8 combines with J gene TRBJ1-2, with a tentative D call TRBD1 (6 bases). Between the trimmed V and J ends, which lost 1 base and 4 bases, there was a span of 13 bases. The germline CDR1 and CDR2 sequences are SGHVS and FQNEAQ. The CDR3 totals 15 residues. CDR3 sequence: CASSLGGTGFYGYTF. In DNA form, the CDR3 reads TGTGCCAGCAGCTTAGGGGGCACAGGGTTCTATGGCTACACCTTC.

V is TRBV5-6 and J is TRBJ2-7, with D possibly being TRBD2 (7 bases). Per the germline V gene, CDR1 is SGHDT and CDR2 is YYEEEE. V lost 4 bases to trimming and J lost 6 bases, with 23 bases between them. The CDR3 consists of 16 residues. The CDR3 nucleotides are TGTGCCAGCAGCACCCGGGGCGGGGGCCGTCCGGGCGAGCAGTACTTC. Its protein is CASSTRGGGRPGEQYF.

Written as DNA, the CDR3 is TGTGCCAGTAGTATTGTGGGGAGTGAAAAACTGTTTTTT. This codes for CASSIVGSEKLFF. This chain uses TRBV19 with TRBJ1-4; D unresolved. V was shortened by 3 bases and J by 7 bases, with 9 bases between the two germline ends. Germline V gene lookup returns CDR1 LNHDA and CDR2 SQIVND (reference sequence). This CDR3 region has 13 residues.

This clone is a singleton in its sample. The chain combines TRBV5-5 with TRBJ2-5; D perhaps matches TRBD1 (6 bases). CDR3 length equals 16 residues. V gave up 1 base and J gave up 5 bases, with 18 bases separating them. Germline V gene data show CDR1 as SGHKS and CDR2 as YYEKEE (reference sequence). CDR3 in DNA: TGTGCCAGCAGCTTGCTACAGGGTATGGTCGGGGAGACCCAGTACTTC. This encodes CASSLLQGMVGETQYF.

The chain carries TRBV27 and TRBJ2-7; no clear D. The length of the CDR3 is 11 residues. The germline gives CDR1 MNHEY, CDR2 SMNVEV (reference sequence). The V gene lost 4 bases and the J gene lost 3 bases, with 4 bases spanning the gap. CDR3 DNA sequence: TGTGCCAGCAGTTCTCTCTACGAGCAGTACTTC. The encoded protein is CASSSLYEQYF.

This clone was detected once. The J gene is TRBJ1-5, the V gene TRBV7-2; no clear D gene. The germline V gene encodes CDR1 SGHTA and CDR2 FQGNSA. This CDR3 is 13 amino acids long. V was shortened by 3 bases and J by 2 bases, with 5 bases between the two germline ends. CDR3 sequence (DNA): TGTGCCAGCAGCTTCTTAGGCAATCAGCCCCAGCATTTT. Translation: CASSFLGNQPQHF. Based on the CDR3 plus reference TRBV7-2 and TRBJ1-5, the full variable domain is GAGVSQSPSNKVTEKGKDVELRCDPISGHTALYWYRQSLGQGLEFLIYFQGNSAPDKSGLPSDRFSAERTGGSVSTLTIQRTQQEDSAVYLCASSFLGNQPQHFGDGTRLSIL.

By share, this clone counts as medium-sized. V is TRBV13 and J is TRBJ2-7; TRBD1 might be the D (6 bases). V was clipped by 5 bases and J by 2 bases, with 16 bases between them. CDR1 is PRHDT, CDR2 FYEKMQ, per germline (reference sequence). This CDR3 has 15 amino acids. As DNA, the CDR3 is TGTGCCAGCAGCCTCGTCTCCGGACAGCCCTACGAGCAGTACTTC. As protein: CASSLVSGQPYEQYF.

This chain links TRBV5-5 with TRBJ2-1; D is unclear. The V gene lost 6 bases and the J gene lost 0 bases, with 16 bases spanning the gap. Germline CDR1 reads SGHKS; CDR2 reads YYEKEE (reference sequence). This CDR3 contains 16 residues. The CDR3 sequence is CASTETTGSSYNEQFF. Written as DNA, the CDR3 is TGTGCCAGCACTGAAACGACTGGTAGCTCCTACAATGAGCAGTTCTTC.

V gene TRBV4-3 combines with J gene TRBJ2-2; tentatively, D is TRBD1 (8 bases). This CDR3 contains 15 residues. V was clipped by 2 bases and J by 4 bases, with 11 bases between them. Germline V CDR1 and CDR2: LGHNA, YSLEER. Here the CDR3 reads CASSQTGGGTGELFF. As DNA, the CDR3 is TGCGCCAGCAGCCAAACAGGGGGGGGCACCGGGGAGCTGTTTTTT.

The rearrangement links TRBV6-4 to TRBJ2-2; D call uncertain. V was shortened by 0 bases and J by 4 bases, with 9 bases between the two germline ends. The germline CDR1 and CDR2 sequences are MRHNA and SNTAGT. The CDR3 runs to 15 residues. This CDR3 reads CASSDSAIFTGELFF. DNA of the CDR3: TGTGCCAGCAGTGACTCGGCCATTTTCACCGGGGAGCTGTTTTTT.

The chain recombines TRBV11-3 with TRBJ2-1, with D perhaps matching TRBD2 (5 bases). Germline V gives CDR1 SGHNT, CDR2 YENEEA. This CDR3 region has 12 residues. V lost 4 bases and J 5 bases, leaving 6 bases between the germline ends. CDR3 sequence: CASSSGDNEQFF. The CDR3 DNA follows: TGTGCCAGCAGCTCCGGGGACAATGAGCAGTTCTTC.

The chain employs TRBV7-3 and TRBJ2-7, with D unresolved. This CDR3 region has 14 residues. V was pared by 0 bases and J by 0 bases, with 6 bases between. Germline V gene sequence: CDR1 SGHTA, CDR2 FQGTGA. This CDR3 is CASSLTSSSYEQYF. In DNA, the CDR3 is TGTGCCAGCAGCTTAACTTCCAGCTCCTACGAGCAGTACTTC.

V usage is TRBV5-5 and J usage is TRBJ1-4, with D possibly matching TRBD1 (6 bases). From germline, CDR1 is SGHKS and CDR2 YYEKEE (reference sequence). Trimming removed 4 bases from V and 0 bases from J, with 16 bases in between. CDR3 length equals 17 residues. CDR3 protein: CASSVQVNRATNEKLFF. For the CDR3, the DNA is TGTGCCAGCAGCGTACAAGTGAACAGGGCAACTAATGAAAAACTGTTTTTT.

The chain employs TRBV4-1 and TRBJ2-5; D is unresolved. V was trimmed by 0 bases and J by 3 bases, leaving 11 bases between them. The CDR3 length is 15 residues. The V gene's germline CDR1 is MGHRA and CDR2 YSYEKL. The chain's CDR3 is CASSQEGLSEETQYF. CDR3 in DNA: TGCGCCAGCAGCCAAGAGGGCTTAAGTGAAGAGACCCAGTACTTC.

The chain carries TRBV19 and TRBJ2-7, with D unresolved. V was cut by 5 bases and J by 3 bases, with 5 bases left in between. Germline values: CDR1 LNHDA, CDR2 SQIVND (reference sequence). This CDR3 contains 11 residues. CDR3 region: CASSGGYEQYF. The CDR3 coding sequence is TGTGCCAGTAGTGGCGGCTACGAGCAGTACTTC.